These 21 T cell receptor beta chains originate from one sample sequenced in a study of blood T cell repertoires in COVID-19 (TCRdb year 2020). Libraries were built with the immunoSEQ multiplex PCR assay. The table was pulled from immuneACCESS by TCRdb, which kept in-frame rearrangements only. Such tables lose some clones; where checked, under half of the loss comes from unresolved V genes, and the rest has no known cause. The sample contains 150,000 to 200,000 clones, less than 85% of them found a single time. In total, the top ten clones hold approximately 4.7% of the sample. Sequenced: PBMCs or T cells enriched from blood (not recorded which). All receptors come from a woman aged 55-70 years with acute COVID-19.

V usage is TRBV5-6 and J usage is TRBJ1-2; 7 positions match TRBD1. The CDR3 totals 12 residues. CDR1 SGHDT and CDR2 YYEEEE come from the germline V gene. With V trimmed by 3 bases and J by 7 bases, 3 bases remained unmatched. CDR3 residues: CASSYGTAGYTF. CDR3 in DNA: TGTGCCAGCAGCTACGGGACAGCTGGCTACACCTTC.

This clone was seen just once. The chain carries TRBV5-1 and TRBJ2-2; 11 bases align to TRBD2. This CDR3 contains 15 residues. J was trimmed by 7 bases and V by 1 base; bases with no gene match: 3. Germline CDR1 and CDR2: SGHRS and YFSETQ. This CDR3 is CASSLTSGRIGELFF. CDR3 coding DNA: TGCGCCAGCAGCTTGACTAGCGGGAGAATCGGGGAGCTGTTTTTT.

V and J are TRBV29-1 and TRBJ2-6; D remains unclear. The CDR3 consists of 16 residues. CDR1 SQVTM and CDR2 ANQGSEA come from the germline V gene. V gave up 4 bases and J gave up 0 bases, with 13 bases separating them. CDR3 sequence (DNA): TGCAGCGTTGTGCAGGTCTTTTCCTCTGGGGCCAACGTCCTGACTTTC. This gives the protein CSVVQVFSSGANVLTF.

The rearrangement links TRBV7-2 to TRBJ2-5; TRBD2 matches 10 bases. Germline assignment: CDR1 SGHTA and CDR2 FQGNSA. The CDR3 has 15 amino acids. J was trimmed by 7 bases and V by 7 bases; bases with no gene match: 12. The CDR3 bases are TGTGCCAGCAAAGGACTAGCGGCCGGACAGGGGACCCAGTACTTC. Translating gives CASKGLAAGQGTQYF.

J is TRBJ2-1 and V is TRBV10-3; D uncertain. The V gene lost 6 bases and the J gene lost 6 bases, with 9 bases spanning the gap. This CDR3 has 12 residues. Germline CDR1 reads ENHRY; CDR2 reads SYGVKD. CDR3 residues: CAIRGVRNEQFF. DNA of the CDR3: TGTGCCATCAGAGGAGTACGCAATGAGCAGTTCTTC.

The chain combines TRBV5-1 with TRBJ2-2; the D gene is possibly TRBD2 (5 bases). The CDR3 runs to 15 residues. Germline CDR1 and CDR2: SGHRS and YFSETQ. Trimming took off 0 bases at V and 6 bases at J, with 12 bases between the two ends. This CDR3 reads CASSLDSSGSGELFF. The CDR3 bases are TGCGCCAGCAGCTTGGATTCCAGCGGTTCCGGGGAGCTGTTTTTT. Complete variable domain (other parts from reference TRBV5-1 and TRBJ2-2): KAGVTQTPRYLIKTRGQQVTLSCSPISGHRSVSWYQQTPGQGLQFLFEYFSETQRNKGNFPGRFSGRQFSNSRSEMNVSTLELGDSALYLCASSLDSSGSGELFFGEGSRLTVL.

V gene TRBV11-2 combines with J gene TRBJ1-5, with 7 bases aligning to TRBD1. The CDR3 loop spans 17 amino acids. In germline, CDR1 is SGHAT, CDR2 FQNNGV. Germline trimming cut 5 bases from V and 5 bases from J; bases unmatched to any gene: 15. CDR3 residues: CASSRDPGQHRYQPQHF. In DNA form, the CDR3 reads TGTGCCAGCAGCCGTGATCCGGGACAGCACCGTTATCAGCCCCAGCATTTT.

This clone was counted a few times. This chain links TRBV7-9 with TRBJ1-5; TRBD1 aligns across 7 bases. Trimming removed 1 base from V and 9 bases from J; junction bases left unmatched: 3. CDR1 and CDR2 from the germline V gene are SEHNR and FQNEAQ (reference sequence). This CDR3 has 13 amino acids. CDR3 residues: CASSLDNRGPQHF. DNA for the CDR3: TGTGCCAGCAGCTTAGATAACAGGGGGCCCCAGCATTTT.

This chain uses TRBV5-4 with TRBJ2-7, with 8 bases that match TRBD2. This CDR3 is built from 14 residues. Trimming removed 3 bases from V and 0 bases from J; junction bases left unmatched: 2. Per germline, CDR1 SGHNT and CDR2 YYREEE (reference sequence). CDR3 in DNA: TGTGCCAGCAGCTCCGGGACTAGCTCCTACGAGCAGTACTTC. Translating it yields CASSSGTSSYEQYF.

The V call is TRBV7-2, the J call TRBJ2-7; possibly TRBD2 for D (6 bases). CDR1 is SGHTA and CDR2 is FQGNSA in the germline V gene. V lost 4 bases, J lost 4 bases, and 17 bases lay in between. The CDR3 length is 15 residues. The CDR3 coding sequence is TGTGCCAGCAGCTCTCAGGGACTGGAAAATTACGAGCAGTACTTC. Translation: CASSSQGLENYEQYF.

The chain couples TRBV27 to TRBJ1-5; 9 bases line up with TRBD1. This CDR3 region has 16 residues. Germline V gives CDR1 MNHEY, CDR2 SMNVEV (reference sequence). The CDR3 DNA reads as TGTGCATCGGCCGGGACAGGGTTTTATAGCAATCAGCCCCAGCATTTT. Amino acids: CASAGTGFYSNQPQHF.

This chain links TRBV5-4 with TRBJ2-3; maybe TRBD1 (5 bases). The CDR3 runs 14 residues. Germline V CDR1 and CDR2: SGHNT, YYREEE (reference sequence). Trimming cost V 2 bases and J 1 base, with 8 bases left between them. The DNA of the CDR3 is TGTGCCAGCAGCTTATCGACAGGCACAGATACGCAGTATTTT. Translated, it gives CASSLSTGTDTQYF.

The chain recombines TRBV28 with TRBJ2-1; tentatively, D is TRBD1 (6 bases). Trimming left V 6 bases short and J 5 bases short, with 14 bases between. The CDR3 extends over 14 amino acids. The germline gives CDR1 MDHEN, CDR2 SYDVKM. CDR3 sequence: CASRGQPSNNEQFF. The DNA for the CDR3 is TGTGCCAGCAGAGGACAGCCGTCGAACAATGAGCAGTTCTTC.

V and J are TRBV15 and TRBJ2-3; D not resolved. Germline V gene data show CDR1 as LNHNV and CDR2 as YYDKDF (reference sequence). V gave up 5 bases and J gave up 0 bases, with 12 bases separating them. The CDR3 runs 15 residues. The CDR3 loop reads CATSAPEASTDTQYF. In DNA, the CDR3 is TGTGCCACCAGCGCTCCTGAGGCGAGCACAGATACGCAGTATTTT.

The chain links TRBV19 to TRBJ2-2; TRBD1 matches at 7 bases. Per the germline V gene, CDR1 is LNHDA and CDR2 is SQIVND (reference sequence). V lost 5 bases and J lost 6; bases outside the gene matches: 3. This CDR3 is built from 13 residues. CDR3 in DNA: TGTGCCAGTAGTGCCGGACAGGCCGGGGAGCTGTTTTTT. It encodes CASSAGQAGELFF.

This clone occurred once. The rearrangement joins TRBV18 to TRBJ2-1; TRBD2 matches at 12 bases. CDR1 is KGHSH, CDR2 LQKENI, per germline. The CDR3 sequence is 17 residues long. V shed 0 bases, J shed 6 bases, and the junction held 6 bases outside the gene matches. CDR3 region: CASSPPTSGGSANEQFF. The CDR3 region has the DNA TGTGCCAGCTCACCACCCACTAGCGGGGGGTCGGCCAATGAGCAGTTCTTC.

The chain's CDR3 is CASSLIAGVGTGELFF. The CDR3 DNA is TGTGCCAGCAGCCTAATAGCGGGAGTAGGAACCGGGGAGCTGTTTTTT. The chain links TRBV9 to TRBJ2-2, with TRBD2 identical over 9 bases. Germline CDR1 and CDR2: SGDLS and YYNGEE. The CDR3 loop spans 16 amino acids. V lost 4 bases and J lost 5; bases outside the gene matches: 9. Combining the CDR3 with reference TRBV9 and TRBJ2-2 gives the whole variable domain DSGVTQTPKHLITATGQRVTLRCSPRSGDLSVYWYQQSLDQGLQFLIQYYNGEERAKGNILERFSAQQFPDLHSELNLSSLELGDSALYFCASSLIAGVGTGELFFGEGSRLTVL.

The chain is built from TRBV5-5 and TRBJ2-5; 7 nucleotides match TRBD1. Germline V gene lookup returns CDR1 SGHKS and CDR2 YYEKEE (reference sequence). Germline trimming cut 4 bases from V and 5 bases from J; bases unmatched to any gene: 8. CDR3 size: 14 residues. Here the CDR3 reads CASSHRDRPETQYF. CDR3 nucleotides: TGTGCCAGCAGCCACCGGGACAGACCTGAGACCCAGTACTTC.

CDR3 protein: CASSLPGVAEFKFF. Here the CDR3 DNA reads TGTGCCAGCAGCTTGCCGGGGGTAGCGGAGTTTAAGTTCTTC. V is TRBV7-2 and J is TRBJ2-1; D may be TRBD2 (6 bases). Germline V gives CDR1 SGHTA, CDR2 FQGNSA. The CDR3 spans 14 residues. Trimming left V 3 bases short and J 14 bases short, with 20 bases between.

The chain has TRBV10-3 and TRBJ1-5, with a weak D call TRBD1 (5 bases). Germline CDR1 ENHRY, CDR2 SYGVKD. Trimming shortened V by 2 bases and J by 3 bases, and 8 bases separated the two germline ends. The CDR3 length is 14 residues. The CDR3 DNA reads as TGTGCCATCAGTGAGCGGGGGATCAATCAGCCCCAGCATTTT. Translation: CAISERGINQPQHF.

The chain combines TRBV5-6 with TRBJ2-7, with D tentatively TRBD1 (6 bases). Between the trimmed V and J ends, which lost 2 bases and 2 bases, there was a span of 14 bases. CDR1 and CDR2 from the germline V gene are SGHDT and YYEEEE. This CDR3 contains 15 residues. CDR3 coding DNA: TGTGCCAGCAGCTTTATAGACAGGCCTCCCTACGAGCAGTACTTC. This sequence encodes CASSFIDRPPYEQYF.